This T cell receptor (beta chain) was sequenced during a study of cytotoxic CD8 clonotypes in ibrutinib-treated CLL. Overall study context: Of a cohort that held about 12 relapsed/refractory and around 15 treatment-naive patients, about 18 were IGHV unmutated. The authors obtained response samples at a median of about 11 months of treatment, range 6 to 36. Study results and caveats: Clonality was higher at ibrutinib response and returned toward baseline at progression.

CDR1 SGHNT and CDR2 YYREEE come from the germline V gene (reference sequence). CDR3 length: 16 amino acids. The V and J ends lost 2 bases and 7 bases, in that order; junction bases with no gene match: 6. Concerning this clone: What it recognizes is unknown.

The table came from immunoSEQ multiplex PCR; TCRdb's copy has only in-frame clones and leaves some out. The data show roughly 220,000 clones, 75% to 80% seen once. This receptor was obtained from a human donor with chronic lymphocytic leukemia. V is TRBV5-4 and J is TRBJ1-4; the match to TRBD1 covers 12 bases. Material: PBMCs, obtained after 12 months of ibrutinib treatment. The CDR3 region has the DNA TGTGCCAGCAGCTTCGCTCCGGGACAGGGGGCTGAAAAACTGTTTTTT. It encodes CASSFAPGQGAEKLFF.